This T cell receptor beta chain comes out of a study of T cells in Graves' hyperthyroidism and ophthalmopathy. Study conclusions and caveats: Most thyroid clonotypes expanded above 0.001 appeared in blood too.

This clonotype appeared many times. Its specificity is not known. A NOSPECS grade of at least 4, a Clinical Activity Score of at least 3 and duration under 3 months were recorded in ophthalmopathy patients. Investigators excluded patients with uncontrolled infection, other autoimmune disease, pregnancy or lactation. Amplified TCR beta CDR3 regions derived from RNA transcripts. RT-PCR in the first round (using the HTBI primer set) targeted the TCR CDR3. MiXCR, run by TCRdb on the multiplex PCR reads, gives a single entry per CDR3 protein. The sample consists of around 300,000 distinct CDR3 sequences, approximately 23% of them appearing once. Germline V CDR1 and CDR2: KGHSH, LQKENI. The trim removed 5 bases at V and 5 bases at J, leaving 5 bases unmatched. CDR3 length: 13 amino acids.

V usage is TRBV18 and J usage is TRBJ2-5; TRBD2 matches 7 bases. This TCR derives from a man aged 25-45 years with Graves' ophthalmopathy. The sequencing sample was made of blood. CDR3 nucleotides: TGTGCCAGCTCAGCGACTAGCCGGGAGACCCAGTACTTC. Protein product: CASSATSRETQYF.